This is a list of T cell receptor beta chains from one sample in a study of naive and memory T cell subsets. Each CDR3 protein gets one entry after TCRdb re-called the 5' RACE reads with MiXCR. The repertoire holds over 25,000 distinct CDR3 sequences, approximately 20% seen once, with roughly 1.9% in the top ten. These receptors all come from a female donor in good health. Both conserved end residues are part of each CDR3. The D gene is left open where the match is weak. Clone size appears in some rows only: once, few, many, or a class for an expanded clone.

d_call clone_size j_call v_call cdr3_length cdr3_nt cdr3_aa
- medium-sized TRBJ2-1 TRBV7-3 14 TGTGCCAGCAGCTTAACTCCGGGATACAATGAGCAGTTCTTC CASSLTPGYNEQFF
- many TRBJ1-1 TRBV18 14 TGTGCCAGCTCACAGAAGGGGCTAAGGACTGAAGCTTTCTTT CASSQKGLRTEAFF
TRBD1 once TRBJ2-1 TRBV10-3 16 TGTGCCATCAGTCCTTCTGGGAGGACAGGGGGCGATGAGCAGTTCTTC CAISPSGRTGGDEQFF
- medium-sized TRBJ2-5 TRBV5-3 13 TGTGCCAGAAGCTTCCGCAGGGATGAGACCCAGTACTTC CARSFRRDETQYF
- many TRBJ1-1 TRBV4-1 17 TGCGCCAGCAGCCAACCCTCCAGGGCCGACGGGGGCACTGAAGCTTTCTTT CASSQPSRADGGTEAFF
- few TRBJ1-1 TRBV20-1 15 TGCAGTGCTCGGAACGCCGAGGCCCCCACCAGCCAAGCTTTCTTT CSARNAEAPTSQAFF
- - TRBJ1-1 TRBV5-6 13 TGTGCCAGCAGCTTGCTGGGGAACACTGAAGCTTTCTTT CASSLLGNTEAFF
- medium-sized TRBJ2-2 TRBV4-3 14 TGCGCCAGCAGCGTTTGGGCTCTCACCGGGGAGCTGTTTTTT CASSVWALTGELFF
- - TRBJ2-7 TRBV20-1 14 TGCAGTGCTAGATATGCGGGGTCAACCTACGAGCAGTACTTC CSARYAGSTYEQYF
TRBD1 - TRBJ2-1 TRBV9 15 TGTGCCAGCAGCCTGGACAGGGCTTCCTACAATGAGCAGTTCTTC CASSLDRASYNEQFF
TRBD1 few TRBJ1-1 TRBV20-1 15 TGCAGTGCTAGAGATCCCCCCAGGGGGGACACTGAAGCTTTCTTT CSARDPPRGDTEAFF
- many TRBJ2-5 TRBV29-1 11 TGCAGCGGCGGGGAGTTCGAGACCCAGTACTTC CSGGEFETQYF